This T cell receptor (beta chain) was identified in a study of OX40 agonist ivuxolimab in advanced cancers. Clones were sequenced by immunoSEQ multiplex PCR, and TCRdb holds only the in-frame ones, with some missing. The table has about 71,000 clones, roughly 84% seen once. Germline V gene lookup returns CDR1 SGHDN and CDR2 FVKESK. Trimming cost V 1 base and J 0 bases, with 3 bases left between them. The length of the CDR3 is 13 residues. The rearrangement joins TRBV14 to TRBJ1-1; D gene ambiguous. This clonotype originated in an adult with an advanced solid tumor such as melanoma, head and neck, liver or kidney cancer. The specimen was CD4+ or CD8+ T cells sorted from blood, collected in a trial of the OX40 agonist ivuxolimab. The DNA of the CDR3 is TGTGCCAGCAGCCAAGGGGTGAACACTGAAGCTTTCTTT. Protein product: CASSQGVNTEAFF.